This is a list of T cell receptor beta chains from one sample in a study of CD8 T cells in ankylosing spondylitis. TCRdb used MiXCR to reprocess the 5' RACE reads, holding one entry per CDR3 protein. The repertoire has 200,000 to 250,000 distinct CDR3 sequences, about 10% of them found once; the top ten carry 21%. Sequencing was performed on blood, either unsorted or a sorted T cell fraction (not recorded which). These TCRs come from a male donor with ankylosing spondylitis or in good health (not recorded which). CDR3s include the opening cysteine and the closing phenylalanine or tryptophan.

>TRBJ2-7|TRBV28
CASRGGQDLYEQYF
>TRBJ2-3|TRBV30
CAWSPPAGWTDTQYF
>TRBJ2-7|TRBV20-1
CSAKGHEQYF
>TRBJ1-5|TRBV20-1
CSASGQSNQPQHF
>TRBJ2-7|TRBV5-1
CASSRETTSYEQYF
>TRBJ2-2|TRBV20-1
CSARGGGTSGVTGELFF
>TRBJ1-2|TRBV15
CATSRDPADGHTF
>TRBJ2-1|TRBV5-1
CASSLVEPLNEQFF
>TRBJ2-5|TRBV3-1
CASSQAIGVTQYF
>TRBJ2-1|TRBV5-1
CASSLLGPSDGNEQFF
>TRBJ2-5|TRBV27
CASSFLLAPETQYF
>TRBJ2-2|TRBV10-3
CATCETGRGTGELFF
>TRBJ2-7|TRBV5-1
CASSLVSGGAKGLEQYF
>TRBJ2-7|TRBV3-1
CASSQGGLRGNEQYF
>TRBJ2-2|TRBV6-1
CASRDRAVAGELFF
>TRBJ1-5|TRBV5-5
CASSLDVQGQPQHF
>TRBJ2-4|TRBV6-1
CASSEEWTGAKNIQYF
>TRBJ2-7|TRBV6-5
CASSYGRDSGVVRQYF
>TRBJ2-7|TRBV20-1
CSASPDRGSYEQYF
>TRBJ2-4|TRBV7-9
CASSPPSKNIQYF
>TRBJ2-3|TRBV2
CASSDSGGSTDTQYF
>TRBJ2-2|TRBV20-1
CSAPSELNTGELFF
>TRBJ2-3|TRBV3-1
CASSQDPGRISTDTQYF
>TRBJ2-3|TRBV28
CASSNPGTGVDTQYF
>TRBJ1-2|TRBV7-9
CASSSGQGSNYGYTF
>TRBJ2-1|TRBV7-2
CASSAGTSTNEQFF
>TRBJ1-6|TRBV6-5
CASSYSGKSSYNSPLHF
>TRBJ2-3|TRBV7-7
CASSYQLAGTQYF
>TRBJ2-5|TRBV24-1
CATSDSRLAGQETQYF
>TRBJ2-3|TRBV12-3/TRBV12-4
CASSFGIAGATDTQYF
>TRBJ2-5|TRBV6-1
CASHRLAETQYF
>TRBJ2-1|TRBV5-1
CASSLDLQGSSYNEQFF
>TRBJ2-7|TRBV11-2
CASSLDLSYEQYF
>TRBJ1-5|TRBV5-1
CASSLGGEGAQHF
>TRBJ2-1|TRBV5-6
CASSPLDRSSYNEQFF
>TRBJ2-7|TRBV29-1
CSVVGAYEQYF
>TRBJ2-5|TRBV3-1
CASSQGEGVAGPKETQYF
>TRBJ2-7|TRBV14
CASSQLGGGMEQYF
>TRBJ2-1|TRBV3-1
CASSQERERNEQFF
>TRBJ2-7|TRBV12-3/TRBV12-4
CASRRGGGSYEQYF
>TRBJ2-2|TRBV28
CAIREAGGRNTGELFF
>TRBJ2-3|TRBV3-1
CASSQGVGGGPMNTQYF
>TRBJ2-2|TRBV7-2
CASNPFYGADSGELFF
>TRBJ1-2|TRBV12-3/TRBV12-4
CASSPRTAPYGYTF
>TRBJ2-1|TRBV20-1
CSAVSGELRNEQFF
>TRBJ1-5|TRBV5-1
CASSPRQGDQPQHF
>TRBJ1-4|TRBV5-1
CASSLEGDRSNEKLFF
>TRBJ2-3|TRBV28
CASSSLAGAPTDTQYF
>TRBJ2-5|TRBV7-2
CASSLGSGASQETQYF
>TRBJ2-7|TRBV28
CASSSQTGTYEQYF
>TRBJ2-6|TRBV29-1
CSVDGTGTGANVLTF
>TRBJ2-2|TRBV11-1
CASSLDRAQTGELFF
>TRBJ2-7|TRBV6-1
CAVGRPLAYEQYF